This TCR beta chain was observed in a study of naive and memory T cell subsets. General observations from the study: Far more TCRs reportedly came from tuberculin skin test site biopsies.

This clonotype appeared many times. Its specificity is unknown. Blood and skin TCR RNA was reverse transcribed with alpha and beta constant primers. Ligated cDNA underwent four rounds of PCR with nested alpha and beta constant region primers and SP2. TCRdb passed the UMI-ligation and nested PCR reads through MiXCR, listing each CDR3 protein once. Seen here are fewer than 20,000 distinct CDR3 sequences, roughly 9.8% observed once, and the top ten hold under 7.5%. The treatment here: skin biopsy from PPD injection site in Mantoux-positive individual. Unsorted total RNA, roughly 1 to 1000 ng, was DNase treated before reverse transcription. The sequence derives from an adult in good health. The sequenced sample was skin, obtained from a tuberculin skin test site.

The CDR3 nucleotides read TGTGCCAGCAGTGGCGGCGGCTACGAGCAGTACTTC. This translates into CASSGGGYEQYF. V gene TRBV12-3 or TRBV12-4 combines with J gene TRBJ2-7; D is unclear. V was shortened by 5 bases and J by 3 bases, with 8 bases between the two germline ends. This CDR3 spans 12 amino acids.